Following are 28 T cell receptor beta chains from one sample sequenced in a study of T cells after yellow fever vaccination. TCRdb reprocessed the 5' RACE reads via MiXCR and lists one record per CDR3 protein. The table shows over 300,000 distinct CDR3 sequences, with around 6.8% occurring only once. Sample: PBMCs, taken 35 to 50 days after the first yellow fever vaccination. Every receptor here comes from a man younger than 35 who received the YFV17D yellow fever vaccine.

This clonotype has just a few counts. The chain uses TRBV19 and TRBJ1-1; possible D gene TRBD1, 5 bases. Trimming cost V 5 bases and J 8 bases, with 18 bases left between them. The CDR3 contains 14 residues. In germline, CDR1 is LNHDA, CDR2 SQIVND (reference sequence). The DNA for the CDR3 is TGTGCCAGTAGTTTTCCGGGACCAAGAGCCGAAGCTTTCTTT. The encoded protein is CASSFPGPRAEAFF. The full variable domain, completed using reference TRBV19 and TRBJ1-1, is DGGITQSPKYLFRKEGQNVTLSCEQNLNHDAMYWYRQDPGQGLRLIYYSQIVNDFQKGDIAEGYSVSREKKESFPLTVTSAQKNPTAFYLCASSFPGPRAEAFFGQGTRLTVV.

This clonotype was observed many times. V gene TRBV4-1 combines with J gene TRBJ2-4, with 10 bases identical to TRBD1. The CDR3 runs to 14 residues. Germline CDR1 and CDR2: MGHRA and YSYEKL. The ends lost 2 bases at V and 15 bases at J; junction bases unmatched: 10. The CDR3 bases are TGCGCCAGCAGCCAACCCGCTAGGGGACAGGGGACGTACTTC. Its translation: CASSQPARGQGTYF.

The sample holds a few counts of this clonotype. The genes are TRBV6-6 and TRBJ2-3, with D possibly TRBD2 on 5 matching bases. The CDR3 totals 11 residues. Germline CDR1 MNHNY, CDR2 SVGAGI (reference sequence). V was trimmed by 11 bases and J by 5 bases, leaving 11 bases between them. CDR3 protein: CAGGGIDTQYF. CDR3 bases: TGTGCCGGAGGAGGCATAGATACGCAGTATTTT.

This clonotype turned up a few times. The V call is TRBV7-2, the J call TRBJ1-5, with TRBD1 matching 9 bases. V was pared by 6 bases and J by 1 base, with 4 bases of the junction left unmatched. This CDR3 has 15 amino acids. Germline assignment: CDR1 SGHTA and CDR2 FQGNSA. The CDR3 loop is CASSRTGVSNQPQHF. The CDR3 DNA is TGTGCCAGCAGTCGGACAGGGGTGAGCAATCAGCCCCAGCATTTT.

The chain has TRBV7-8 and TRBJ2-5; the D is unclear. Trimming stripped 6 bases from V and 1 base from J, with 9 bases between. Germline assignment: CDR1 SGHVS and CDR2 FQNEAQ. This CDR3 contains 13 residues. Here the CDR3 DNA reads TGTGCCAGCAGTCAAAGGACCCAAGAGACCCAGTACTTC. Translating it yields CASSQRTQETQYF. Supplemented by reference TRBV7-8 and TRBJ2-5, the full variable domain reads GAGVSQSPRYKVAKRGQDVALRCDPISGHVSLFWYQQALGQGPEFLTYFQNEAQLDKSGLPSDRFFAERPEGSVSTLKIQRTQQEDSAVYLCASSQRTQETQYFGPGTRLLVL.

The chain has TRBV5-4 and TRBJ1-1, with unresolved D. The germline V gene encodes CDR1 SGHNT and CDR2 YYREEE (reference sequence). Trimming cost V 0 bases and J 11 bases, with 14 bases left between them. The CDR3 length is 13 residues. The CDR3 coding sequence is TGTGCCAGCAGCTTGGCCCGGACGGAGCCTGCTTTCTTT. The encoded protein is CASSLARTEPAFF.

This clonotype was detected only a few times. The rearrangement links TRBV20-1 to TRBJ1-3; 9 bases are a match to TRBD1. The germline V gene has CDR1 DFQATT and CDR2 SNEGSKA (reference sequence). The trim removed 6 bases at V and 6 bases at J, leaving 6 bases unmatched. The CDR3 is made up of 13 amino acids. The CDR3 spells CSANRGLENTIYF. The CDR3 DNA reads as TGCAGTGCGAACAGGGGGCTCGAAAACACCATATATTTT.

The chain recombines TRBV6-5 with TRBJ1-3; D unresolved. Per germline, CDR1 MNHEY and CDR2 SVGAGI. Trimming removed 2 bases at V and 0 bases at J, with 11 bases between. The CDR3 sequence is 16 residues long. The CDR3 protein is CASSYPRTDSGNTIYF. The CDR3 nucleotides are TGTGCCAGCAGTTACCCAAGGACGGACTCTGGAAACACCATATATTTT.

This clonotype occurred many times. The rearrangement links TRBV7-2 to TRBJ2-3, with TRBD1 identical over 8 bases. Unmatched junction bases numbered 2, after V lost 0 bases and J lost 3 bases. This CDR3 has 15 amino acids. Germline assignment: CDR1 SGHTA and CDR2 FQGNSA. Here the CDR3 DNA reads TGTGCCAGCAGCTTAGCCCAGGGGGCGACAGATACGCAGTATTTT. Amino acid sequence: CASSLAQGATDTQYF. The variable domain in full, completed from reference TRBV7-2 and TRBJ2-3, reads GAGVSQSPSNKVTEKGKDVELRCDPISGHTALYWYRQSLGQGLEFLIYFQGNSAPDKSGLPSDRFSAERTGGSVSTLTIQRTQQEDSAVYLCASSLAQGATDTQYFGPGTRLTVL.

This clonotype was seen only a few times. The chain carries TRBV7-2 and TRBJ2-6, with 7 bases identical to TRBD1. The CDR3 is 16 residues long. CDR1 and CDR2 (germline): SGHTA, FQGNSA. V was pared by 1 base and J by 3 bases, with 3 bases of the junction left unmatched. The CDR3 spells CASSLEGAGGANVLTF. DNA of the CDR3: TGTGCCAGCAGCTTAGAGGGGGCAGGTGGGGCCAACGTCCTGACTTTC.

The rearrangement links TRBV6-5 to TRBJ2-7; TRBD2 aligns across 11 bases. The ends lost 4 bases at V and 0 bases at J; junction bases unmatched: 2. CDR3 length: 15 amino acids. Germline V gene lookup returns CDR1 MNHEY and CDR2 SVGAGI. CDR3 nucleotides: TGTGCCAGCAGTTCCCTAGCGGGGGGCTCCTACGAGCAGTACTTC. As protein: CASSSLAGGSYEQYF.

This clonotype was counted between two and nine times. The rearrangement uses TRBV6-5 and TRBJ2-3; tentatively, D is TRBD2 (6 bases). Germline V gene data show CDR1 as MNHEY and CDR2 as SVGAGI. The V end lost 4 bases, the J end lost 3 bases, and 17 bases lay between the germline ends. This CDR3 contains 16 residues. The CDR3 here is CASSFGGLMVTDTQYF. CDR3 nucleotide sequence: TGTGCCAGCAGTTTTGGAGGGCTCATGGTAACAGATACGCAGTATTTT.

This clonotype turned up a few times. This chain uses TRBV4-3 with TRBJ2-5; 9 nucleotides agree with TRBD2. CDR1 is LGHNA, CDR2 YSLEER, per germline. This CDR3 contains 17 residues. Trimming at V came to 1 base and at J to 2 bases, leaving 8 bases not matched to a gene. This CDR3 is CASSQAYKGLAQETQYF. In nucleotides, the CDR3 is TGCGCCAGCAGCCAAGCTTACAAAGGACTAGCGCAAGAGACCCAGTACTTC.

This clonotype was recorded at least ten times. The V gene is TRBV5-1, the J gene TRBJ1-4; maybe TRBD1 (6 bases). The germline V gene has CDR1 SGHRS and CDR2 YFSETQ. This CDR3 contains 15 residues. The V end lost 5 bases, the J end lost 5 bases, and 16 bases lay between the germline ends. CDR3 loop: CASRPRGTSNEKLFF. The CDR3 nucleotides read TGCGCCAGCAGACCCCGGGGGACATCGAATGAAAAACTGTTTTTT.

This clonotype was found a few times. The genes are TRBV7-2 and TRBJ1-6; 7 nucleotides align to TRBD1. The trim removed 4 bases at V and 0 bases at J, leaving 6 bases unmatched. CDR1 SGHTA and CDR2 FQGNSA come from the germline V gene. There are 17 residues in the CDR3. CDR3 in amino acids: CASSSATGSSYNSPLHF. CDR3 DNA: TGTGCCAGCAGCTCAGCGACAGGGAGCTCCTATAATTCACCCCTCCACTTT.

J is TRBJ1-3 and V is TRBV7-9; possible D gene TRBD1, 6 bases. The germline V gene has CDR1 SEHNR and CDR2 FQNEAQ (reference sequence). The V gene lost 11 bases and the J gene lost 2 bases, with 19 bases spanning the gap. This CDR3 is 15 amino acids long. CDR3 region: CAARRAGGPGNTIYF. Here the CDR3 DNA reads TGTGCCGCACGCCGGGCGGGGGGCCCTGGAAACACCATATATTTT.

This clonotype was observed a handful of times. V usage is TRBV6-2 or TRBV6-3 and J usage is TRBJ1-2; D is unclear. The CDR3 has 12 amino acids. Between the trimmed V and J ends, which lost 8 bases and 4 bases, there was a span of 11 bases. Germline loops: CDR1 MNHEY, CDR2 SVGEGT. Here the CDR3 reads CASSETSYGYTF. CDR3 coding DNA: TGTGCCAGCTCGGAGACCTCCTATGGCTACACCTTC.

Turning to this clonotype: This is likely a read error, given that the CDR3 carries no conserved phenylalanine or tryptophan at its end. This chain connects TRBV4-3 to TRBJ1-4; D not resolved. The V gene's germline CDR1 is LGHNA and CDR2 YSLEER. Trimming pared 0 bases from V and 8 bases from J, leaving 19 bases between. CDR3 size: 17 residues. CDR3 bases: TGCGCCAGCAGCCAAGATCTAGCCGTCATACGAAGGGAAAAACTGTTTTCT. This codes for CASSQDLAVIRREKLFS.

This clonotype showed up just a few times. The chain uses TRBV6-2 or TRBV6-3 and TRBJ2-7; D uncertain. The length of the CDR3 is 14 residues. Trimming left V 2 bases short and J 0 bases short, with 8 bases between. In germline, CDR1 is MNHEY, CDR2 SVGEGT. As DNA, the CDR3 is TGTGCCAGCAGTTACATAGAGAGCTCCTACGAGCAGTACTTC. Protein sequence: CASSYIESSYEQYF.

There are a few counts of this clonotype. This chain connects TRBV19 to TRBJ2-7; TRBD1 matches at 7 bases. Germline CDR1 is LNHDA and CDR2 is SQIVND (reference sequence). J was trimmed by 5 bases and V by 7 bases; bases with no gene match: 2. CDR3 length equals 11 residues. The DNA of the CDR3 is TGTGCCAGTATCCAGGGGGACGAGCAGTACTTC. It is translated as CASIQGDEQYF.

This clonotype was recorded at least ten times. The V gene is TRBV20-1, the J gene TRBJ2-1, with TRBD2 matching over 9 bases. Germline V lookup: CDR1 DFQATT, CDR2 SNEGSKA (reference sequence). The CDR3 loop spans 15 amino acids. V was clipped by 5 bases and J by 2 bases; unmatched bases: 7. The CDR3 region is CSARKRGATYNEQFF. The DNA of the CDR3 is TGCAGTGCTCGAAAGCGGGGGGCGACCTACAATGAGCAGTTCTTC.

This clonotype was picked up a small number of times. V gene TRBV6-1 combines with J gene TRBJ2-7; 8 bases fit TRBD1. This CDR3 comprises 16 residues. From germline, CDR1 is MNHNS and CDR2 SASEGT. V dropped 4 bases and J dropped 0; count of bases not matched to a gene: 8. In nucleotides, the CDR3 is TGTGCCAGCAGTGCAAGCTTGGACAGGGCCTCCTACGAGCAGTACGTC. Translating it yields CASSASLDRASYEQYV.

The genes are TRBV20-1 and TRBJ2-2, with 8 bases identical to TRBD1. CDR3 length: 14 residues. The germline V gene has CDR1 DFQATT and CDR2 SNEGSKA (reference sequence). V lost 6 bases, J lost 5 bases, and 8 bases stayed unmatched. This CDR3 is CSATKQGVTGELFF. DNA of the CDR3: TGCAGTGCGACAAAACAGGGGGTTACCGGGGAGCTGTTTTTT.

This chain's CDR3 is CASSQEGSGYTDTQYF. Here the CDR3 DNA reads TGCGCCAGCAGCCAAGAGGGGAGCGGATACACAGATACGCAGTATTTT. This sequence joins TRBV4-1 and TRBJ2-3; D is perhaps TRBD2 (5 bases). The V gene lost 0 bases and the J gene lost 2 bases, with 12 bases spanning the gap. This CDR3 is 16 amino acids long. CDR1 is MGHRA, CDR2 YSYEKL, per germline.

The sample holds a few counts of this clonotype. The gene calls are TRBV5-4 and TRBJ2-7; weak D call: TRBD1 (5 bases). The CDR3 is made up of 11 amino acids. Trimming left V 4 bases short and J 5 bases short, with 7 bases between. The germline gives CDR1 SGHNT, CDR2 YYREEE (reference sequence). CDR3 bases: TGTGCCAGCAGCCGGACAAACGAGCAGTACTTC. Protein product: CASSRTNEQYF.

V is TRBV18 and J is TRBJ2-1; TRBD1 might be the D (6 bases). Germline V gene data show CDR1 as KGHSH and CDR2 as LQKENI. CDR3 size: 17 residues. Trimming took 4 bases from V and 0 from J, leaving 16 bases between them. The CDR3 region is CASSLIRGRGSYNEQFF. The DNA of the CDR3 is TGTGCCAGCTCACTTATCAGGGGAAGGGGCTCCTACAATGAGCAGTTCTTC.

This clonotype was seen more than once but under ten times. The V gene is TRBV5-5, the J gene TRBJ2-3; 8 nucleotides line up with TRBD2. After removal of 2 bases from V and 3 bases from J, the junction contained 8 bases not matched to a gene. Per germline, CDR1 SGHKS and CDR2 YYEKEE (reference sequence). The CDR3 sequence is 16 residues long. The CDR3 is CASSFGLAGFTDTQYF. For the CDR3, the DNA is TGTGCCAGCAGCTTTGGGCTAGCGGGTTTTACAGATACGCAGTATTTT.

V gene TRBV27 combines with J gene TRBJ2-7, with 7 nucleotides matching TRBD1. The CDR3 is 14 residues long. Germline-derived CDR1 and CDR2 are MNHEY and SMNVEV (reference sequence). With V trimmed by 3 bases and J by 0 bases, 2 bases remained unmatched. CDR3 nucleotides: TGTGCCAGCAGTTTTCAGGGGGACTCCTACGAGCAGTACTTC. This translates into CASSFQGDSYEQYF.